The 29 T cell receptor beta chains reported below all come from one sample, sequenced in a study of blood T cell repertoires in COVID-19. TCRdb keeps only in-frame clones here, not all; method: immunoSEQ multiplex PCR. The repertoire holds roughly 180,000 clones, roughly 76% seen once, with around 8.9% in the top ten. The sequencing input was peripheral blood. These receptors were obtained from a woman in her forties or fifties with active or convalescent COVID-19.

The chain employs TRBV5-4 and TRBJ2-3; D may be TRBD1 (8 bases). V was clipped by 2 bases and J by 1 base, with 17 bases between them. Germline loops: CDR1 SGHNT, CDR2 YYREEE (reference sequence). CDR3 size: 17 residues. The CDR3: CASSFVQGGLGTDTQYF. The CDR3 DNA follows: TGTGCCAGCAGCTTCGTACAGGGGGGGCTTGGCACAGATACGCAGTATTTT.

The chain carries TRBV6-5 and TRBJ1-5, with a possible D match to TRBD1 (6 bases). The CDR3 is 13 residues long. Germline V gene lookup returns CDR1 MNHEY and CDR2 SVGAGI. V was shortened by 5 bases and J by 6 bases, with 11 bases between the two germline ends. The CDR3 spells CASSPTGRQPQHF. In nucleotides, the CDR3 is TGTGCCAGCAGTCCAACAGGGCGTCAGCCCCAGCATTTT.

CDR3 nucleotides: TGTGCCAGCGGAGGACAGGGGATTACTGAAGCTTTCTTT. This gives the protein CASGGQGITEAFF. The chain carries TRBV13 and TRBJ1-1; TRBD1 matches 9 bases. With 8 bases clipped from V and 5 bases from J, the junction kept 6 bases outside the gene matches. The CDR3 consists of 13 residues. Germline loops: CDR1 PRHDT, CDR2 FYEKMQ (reference sequence).

Details on this clone: Other DNA sequences of this sample code for an identical CDR3. DNA of the CDR3: TGTGCCAGCAGTGATCGGGACAGGGGCGGCTACACCTTC. Translated: CASSDRDRGGYTF. The rearrangement joins TRBV6-1 to TRBJ1-2; 10 bases are shared with TRBD1. Germline V CDR1 and CDR2: MNHNS, SASEGT. V shed 3 bases and J 8 bases; nucleotides not matched to a gene: 3. The CDR3 length is 13 residues.

The table lists this clone with a count of one. This chain uses TRBV12-3 or TRBV12-4 with TRBJ2-1, with D uncertain. The V gene lost 7 bases and the J gene lost 2 bases, with 9 bases spanning the gap. The CDR3 runs to 13 residues. The CDR3 here is CASTPAAYNEQFF. CDR3 nucleotide sequence: TGTGCCAGCACCCCCGCGGCCTACAATGAGCAGTTCTTC.

This clone was picked up a small number of times. The rearrangement links TRBV7-9 to TRBJ2-1; the D gene is possibly TRBD2 (5 bases). The CDR3 totals 12 residues. Germline V gene sequence: CDR1 SEHNR, CDR2 FQNEAQ (reference sequence). V was trimmed by 8 bases and J by 6 bases, leaving 11 bases between them. In nucleotides, the CDR3 is TGTGCCAGCGGGGAGCAGGTCAATGAGCAGTTCTTC. Protein: CASGEQVNEQFF. The variable domain in full, completed from reference TRBV7-9 and TRBJ2-1, reads DTGVSQNPRHKITKRGQNVTFRCDPISEHNRLYWYRQTLGQGPEFLTYFQNEAQLEKSRLLSDRFSAERPKGSFSTLEIQRTEQGDSAMYLCASGEQVNEQFFGPGTRLTVL.

This clone was seen just once. V gene TRBV7-3 combines with J gene TRBJ2-1; 10 bases fit TRBD2. The CDR3 totals 13 residues. Trimming at V came to 6 bases and at J to 9 bases, leaving 5 bases not matched to a gene. The germline gives CDR1 SGHTA, CDR2 FQGTGA. CDR3 in amino acids: CASSQGLASEQFF. Written as DNA, the CDR3 is TGTGCCAGCAGTCAGGGACTAGCGAGTGAGCAGTTCTTC.

This clone turned up a few times. The chain is built from TRBV2 and TRBJ1-5; the D is unclear. The CDR3 has 15 amino acids. From germline, CDR1 is SNHLY and CDR2 FYNNEI. V shed 4 bases and J shed 0 bases, with 10 bases lying between them. DNA of the CDR3: TGTGCCAGCAGTGTTGGAAGCGATAGCAATCAGCCCCAGCATTTT. It is translated as CASSVGSDSNQPQHF.

The chain uses TRBV7-9 and TRBJ1-2; 12 bases map to TRBD1. The CDR3 runs to 12 residues. Germline CDR1 is SEHNR and CDR2 is FQNEAQ (reference sequence). V shed 8 bases and J 6 bases; nucleotides not matched to a gene: 1. CDR3 in amino acids: CASWDRGHGYTF. The CDR3 DNA follows: TGTGCCAGCTGGGACAGGGGGCATGGCTACACCTTC.

This clone was seen ten or more times. The V and J genes are TRBV7-2 and TRBJ2-3; weak D call: TRBD2 (5 bases). The ends were cut back, 1 base at V and 4 bases at J, with 9 bases in the middle. Germline V lookup: CDR1 SGHTA, CDR2 FQGNSA. The CDR3 sequence is 14 residues long. CDR3 bases: TGTGCCAGCAGCTTAGTCGACTACGCAGATACGCAGTATTTT. Encoded protein: CASSLVDYADTQYF.

CDR3 sequence (DNA): TGTGCCAGCAGCTTAGGACAGGGCACCGGGGAGCTGTTTTTT. It codes for CASSLGQGTGELFF. The rearrangement joins TRBV7-8 to TRBJ2-2; 7 bases are a match to TRBD1. This CDR3 spans 14 amino acids. Germline V CDR1 and CDR2: SGHVS, FQNEAQ. Trimming removed 1 base from V and 4 bases from J; junction bases left unmatched: 0.

This clone was observed a single time. V gene TRBV4-3 combines with J gene TRBJ1-1; D not resolved. The CDR3 loop spans 16 amino acids. CDR1 and CDR2 from the germline V gene are LGHNA and YSLEER. Between the trimmed V and J ends, which lost 1 base and 0 bases, there was a span of 12 bases. In DNA form, the CDR3 reads TGCGCCAGCAGCCAAGGAGTGGGCACCATGAACACTGAAGCTTTCTTT. Encoded protein: CASSQGVGTMNTEAFF.

This clone was seen a single time. The V call is TRBV7-2, the J call TRBJ2-7; 7 nucleotides match TRBD2. Germline loops: CDR1 SGHTA, CDR2 FQGNSA. J lost 2 bases, V lost 5 bases, and 12 bases had no gene match. The CDR3 loop spans 16 amino acids. CDR3 bases: TGTGCCAGCAGCCCCCGGGAGGCACGCCAAACCTACGAGCAGTACTTC. Protein product: CASSPREARQTYEQYF.

This clone is a singleton in its sample. V is TRBV18 and J is TRBJ1-2; 12 nucleotides agree with TRBD1. The length of the CDR3 is 15 residues. J gave up 7 bases and V 3 bases, and 6 bases lay outside the gene matches. CDR1 is KGHSH and CDR2 is LQKENI in the germline V gene. CDR3 loop: CASSPQGQGAPGYTF. In DNA form, the CDR3 reads TGTGCCAGCTCACCGCAGGGACAGGGGGCGCCTGGCTACACCTTC.

The chain joins TRBV6-2 or TRBV6-3 to TRBJ2-1, with TRBD2 identical over 9 bases. Germline assignment: CDR1 MNHEY and CDR2 SVGEGT. CDR3 length equals 15 residues. The junction had 6 bases not matched to a gene; V was cut back by 2 bases and J by 7 bases. Here the CDR3 reads CASSYGLAGSNEQFF. As DNA, the CDR3 is TGTGCCAGCAGTTACGGGCTAGCGGGATCAAATGAGCAGTTCTTC.

The V gene is TRBV2, the J gene TRBJ2-1, with a possible D match to TRBD1 (5 bases). CDR1 and CDR2 (germline): SNHLY, FYNNEI. This CDR3 comprises 14 residues. V was trimmed by 7 bases and J by 2 bases, leaving 12 bases between them. The CDR3 is CASTEGVAYNEQFF. The CDR3 region has the DNA TGTGCCAGCACCGAAGGGGTAGCCTACAATGAGCAGTTCTTC.

There are a few counts of this clone. This chain links TRBV5-1 with TRBJ1-1; D gene uncertain. In germline, CDR1 is SGHRS, CDR2 YFSETQ. The CDR3 has 15 residues. V lost 1 base and J 1 base, leaving 11 bases between the germline ends. The CDR3 sequence is CASSLIPQENTEAFF. The CDR3 nucleotides are TGCGCCAGCAGCTTGATTCCCCAGGAGAACACTGAAGCTTTCTTT.

The gene calls are TRBV28 and TRBJ2-5, with TRBD2 matching 7 bases. CDR3 length: 12 amino acids. The germline V gene has CDR1 MDHEN and CDR2 SYDVKM. J gave up 9 bases and V 3 bases, and 4 bases lay outside the gene matches. This CDR3 is CASSLGGMAQYF. CDR3 in DNA: TGTGCCAGCAGTTTGGGAGGGATGGCCCAGTACTTC. The whole variable domain, filled in from reference TRBV28 and TRBJ2-5, reads DVKVTQSSRYLVKRTGEKVFLECVQDMDHENMFWYRQDPGLGLRLIYFSYDVKMKEKGDIPEGYSVSREKKERFSLILESASTNQTSMYLCASSLGGMAQYFGPGTRLLVL.

Written as DNA, the CDR3 is TGCGCCAGCAGCACCCGACAGGGGAACTATGGCTACACCTTC. Translation gives CASSTRQGNYGYTF. V gene TRBV4-3 combines with J gene TRBJ1-2, with 8 positions matching TRBD1. V shed 5 bases and J 2 bases; nucleotides not matched to a gene: 4. CDR1 and CDR2 from the germline V gene are LGHNA and YSLEER. The length of the CDR3 is 14 residues.

This clone was seen only once. J is TRBJ1-2 and V is TRBV19; 10 nucleotides line up with TRBD1. The V gene end was trimmed by 6 bases and the J gene end by 8 bases; junction bases not matched to a gene: 21. Germline CDR1 reads LNHDA; CDR2 reads SQIVND (reference sequence). The CDR3 loop spans 18 amino acids. In DNA, the CDR3 is TGTGCCAGTAGCCAATACCCCCCGGGACAGGGGAAATGGGGAGGCTACACCTTC. Protein sequence: CASSQYPPGQGKWGGYTF.

In its sample, this clone was seen once. The chain carries TRBV4-3 and TRBJ2-3; no firm D call. Trimming removed 6 bases from V and 0 bases from J, with 10 bases in between. Germline V gene lookup returns CDR1 LGHNA and CDR2 YSLEER. CDR3 size: 14 residues. The CDR3 protein is CASSTSASTDTQYF. The DNA of the CDR3 is TGCGCCAGCAGTACCAGCGCAAGCACAGATACGCAGTATTTT.

This clone was seen a single time. This chain connects TRBV7-2 to TRBJ2-7; 9 positions match TRBD2. Germline V gene lookup returns CDR1 SGHTA and CDR2 FQGNSA. V shed 5 bases and J 2 bases; nucleotides not matched to a gene: 10. The CDR3 runs 16 residues. The CDR3 nucleotides read TGTGCCAGCAGCAAAGAGGCTAGCGGGACTGCCTACGAGCAGTACTTC. It yields the protein CASSKEASGTAYEQYF.

This chain uses TRBV6-6 with TRBJ2-1; D call uncertain. The germline V gene has CDR1 MNHNY and CDR2 SVGAGI (reference sequence). V was shortened by 4 bases and J by 6 bases, with 10 bases between the two germline ends. This CDR3 has 13 residues. The CDR3 bases are TGTGCCAGCAGTTCACTCGAACTCAATGAGCAGTTCTTC. This codes for CASSSLELNEQFF.

This clone is a singleton in its sample. The V gene is TRBV11-2, the J gene TRBJ2-1, with D possibly TRBD1 on 6 matching bases. Trimming cost V 5 bases and J 7 bases, with 21 bases left between them. Germline V lookup: CDR1 SGHAT, CDR2 FQNNGV. The length of the CDR3 is 16 residues. In DNA, the CDR3 is TGTGCCAGCAGCCGTAATAGCCCACTTCAGGGGAATGAGCAGTTCTTC. Its translation: CASSRNSPLQGNEQFF.

The chain joins TRBV18 to TRBJ1-1; 10 nucleotides align to TRBD1. There are 15 residues in the CDR3. The trim removed 5 bases at V and 8 bases at J, leaving 11 bases unmatched. CDR1 is KGHSH and CDR2 is LQKENI in the germline V gene. The CDR3 sequence is CASSRTGQGIGEAFF. For the CDR3, the DNA is TGTGCCAGCTCAAGAACGGGACAGGGGATCGGCGAAGCTTTCTTT.

The CDR3 protein is CASPCCDRVPLNQPQHF. CDR3 nucleotides: TGTGCCAGCCCTTGTTGTGACCGGGTCCCTCTCAATCAGCCCCAGCATTTT. V usage is TRBV11-3 and J usage is TRBJ1-5; D ambiguous. Looked up from germline, CDR1 is SGHNT and CDR2 is YENEEA. This CDR3 has 17 residues. Trimming stripped 8 bases from V and 3 bases from J, with 23 bases between.

This chain uses TRBV20-1 with TRBJ2-7, with 8 positions matching TRBD1. CDR3 length: 11 amino acids. The germline gives CDR1 DFQATT, CDR2 SNEGSKA (reference sequence). CDR3 in DNA: TGCAGCGGACAGGGCGGACACGAGCAGTACTTC. This codes for CSGQGGHEQYF.

This rearrangement joins TRBV19 to TRBJ2-1; TRBD2 matches 12 bases. V lost 8 bases and J lost 6; bases outside the gene matches: 11. Germline V lookup: CDR1 LNHDA, CDR2 SQIVND (reference sequence). The CDR3 is made up of 16 amino acids. CDR3 nucleotides: TGTGCCAGTCGGAAAACGACTAGCGGGAGACCCAATGAGCAGTTCTTC. This encodes CASRKTTSGRPNEQFF.

The J gene is TRBJ2-1, the V gene TRBV18, with D unresolved. This CDR3 contains 14 residues. Per germline, CDR1 KGHSH and CDR2 LQKENI. V gave up 0 bases and J gave up 8 bases, with 11 bases separating them. The CDR3 DNA sequence: TGTGCCAGCTCACCACCGTCGACCCGGGATGAGCAGTTCTTC. Protein sequence: CASSPPSTRDEQFF.